This T cell receptor (beta chain) came from a study of shared clonotypes between healthy human individuals. At the level of the study: Per donor, CD8 memory used one plate, CD8 naive used two, CD4 memory used three and CD4 naive used three. General observations from the study: The study sampled only blood, and tissue repertoires likely differ.

Germline CDR1 reads SGHKS; CDR2 reads YYEKEE (reference sequence). The CDR3 runs to 18 residues. J lost 8 bases, V lost 4 bases, and 18 bases had no gene match. Sequencing was at deep level. In the authors' methods: Filtering differed since immunoSEQ provided only junctions, with no quality scores. Clones were read by immunoSEQ multiplex PCR, and TCRdb kept only the in-frame ones, dropping some. The DNA was the basis for D and trimming; V, J and clone size are from that table. The sample holds about 2 million clones, around 96% seen once. About this clone: Its antigen is unknown.

Naivety among CD8 cells was defined by CD45RO negativity and positive CCR7 selection, thereby excluding terminally differentiated effector memory CD45RA+ cells. The genes are TRBV5-5 and TRBJ2-1; 10 nucleotides align to TRBD2. Sequences were obtained from naive CD8+ T cells sorted from blood. The sequence was collected from a man aged 18 to 30 in good health. The CDR3 coding sequence is TGTGCCAGCAGCCTCACCGGGACTAGCGACATTTTTAGCGATGAGCAGTTCTTC. Amino acid sequence: CASSLTGTSDIFSDEQFF. Supplemented by reference TRBV5-5 and TRBJ2-1, the full variable domain reads DAGVTQSPTHLIKTRGQQVTLRCSPISGHKSVSWYQQVLGQGPQFIFQYYEKEERGRGNFPDRFSARQFPNYSSELNVNALLLGDSALYLCASSLTGTSDIFSDEQFFGPGTRLTVL.